The text below deals with one TCR beta chain. The data were taken from a study of human T cells and chemical hapten exposure. The V gene lost 1 base and the J gene lost 1 base, with 9 bases spanning the gap. The CDR3 runs 15 residues. Germline values: CDR1 MNHEY, CDR2 SMNVEV (reference sequence). Regarding time point: patch test 2, 6 weeks after DPC sensitization. Treatment in this sample: therapeutic diphenylcyclopropenone sensitization with weekly scalp DPC. TCRdb re-derived calls from the RACE reads in MiXCR, one entry per CDR3 protein. Here the sample spans approximately 350,000 distinct CDR3 sequences, more than 5% being singletons.

This clonotype was sampled from a young woman with alopecia areata. Some clones in this sample may be carry-over from other donors' samples. The rearrangement joins TRBV27 to TRBJ2-3; D might be TRBD2 (5 bases). The source material was whole blood, sampled in connection with sensitization to the hapten diphenylcyclopropenone (DPC). CDR3 sequence: CASSLWTGGTDTQYF. CDR3 DNA: TGTGCCAGCAGTTTATGGACCGGGGGCACAGATACGCAGTATTTT.